Below, 8 T cell receptor beta chains from the same sample are listed, as sequenced in a study of OX40 agonist ivuxolimab in advanced cancers. The table came from immunoSEQ multiplex PCR; TCRdb's copy has only in-frame clones and leaves some out. The table has roughly 67,000 clones, nearly 90% seen once. The sample in question was CD4+ or CD8+ T cells sorted from blood, obtained in a trial of the OX40 agonist ivuxolimab. The source is an adult with an advanced solid tumor such as melanoma, head and neck, liver or kidney cancer.

The gene calls are TRBV18 and TRBJ2-5; the match to TRBD1 covers 10 bases. Germline V CDR1 and CDR2: KGHSH, LQKENI. This CDR3 is 15 amino acids long. V was pared by 0 bases and J by 5 bases, with 3 bases of the junction left unmatched. The CDR3 loop is CASSPPGTGVETQYF. CDR3 sequence (DNA): TGTGCCAGCTCACCACCAGGGACAGGGGTCGAGACCCAGTACTTC.

Here the CDR3 DNA reads TGTGCCATCAGTGAAGGGACCCTGAACACTGAAGCTTTCTTT. This translates into CAISEGTLNTEAFF. The rearrangement links TRBV10-3 to TRBJ1-1; TRBD1 might be the D (5 bases). V dropped 3 bases and J dropped 0 bases, with 8 bases sitting between them. The germline V gene encodes CDR1 ENHRY and CDR2 SYGVKD. This CDR3 is 14 amino acids long.

This clone was picked up one time. The V and J genes are TRBV11-2 and TRBJ2-5; 8 bases align to TRBD2. Per germline, CDR1 SGHAT and CDR2 FQNNGV. The V gene end was trimmed by 0 bases and the J gene end by 3 bases; junction bases not matched to a gene: 9. CDR3 length: 17 residues. CDR3 coding DNA: TGTGCCAGCAGCTTAGATGACCGCCTAGCGGGTAAAGAGACCCAGTACTTC. Its translation is CASSLDDRLAGKETQYF.

This rearrangement joins TRBV10-3 to TRBJ1-1; 9 positions match TRBD1. The CDR3 consists of 14 residues. The germline V gene encodes CDR1 ENHRY and CDR2 SYGVKD. V gave up 3 bases and J gave up 5 bases; unmatched junction bases: 4. CDR3 nucleotides: TGTGCCATCAGTGATCGGACAGGGGCTACTGAAGCTTTCTTT. As protein: CAISDRTGATEAFF.

The chain couples TRBV18 to TRBJ2-3; TRBD1 matches at 8 bases. Germline V CDR1 and CDR2: KGHSH, LQKENI. The CDR3 is 16 residues long. V was clipped by 3 bases and J by 0 bases; unmatched bases: 5. In DNA form, the CDR3 reads TGTGCCAGCTCACCCCCGACAGGGGCAAGCACAGATACGCAGTATTTT. It codes for CASSPPTGASTDTQYF.

V and J are TRBV15 and TRBJ1-3; possible D gene TRBD1, 5 bases. The germline gives CDR1 LNHNV, CDR2 YYDKDF (reference sequence). V lost 0 bases, J lost 10 bases, and 13 bases lay in between. There are 14 residues in the CDR3. CDR3 region: CATSRDRGPGTIYF. CDR3 DNA sequence: TGTGCCACCAGCAGAGATAGAGGGCCAGGGACCATATATTTT.

The CDR3 here is CASSILWRGNQPQHF. CDR3 nucleotides: TGTGCCAGTAGTATTCTATGGAGAGGCAATCAGCCCCAGCATTTT. The chain is built from TRBV19 and TRBJ1-5; D is undetermined. Per the germline V gene, CDR1 is LNHDA and CDR2 is SQIVND (reference sequence). This CDR3 is 15 amino acids long. V gave up 3 bases and J gave up 2 bases, with 11 bases separating them.

This clone was counted between two and nine times. The J gene is TRBJ2-7, the V gene TRBV14; 8 bases map to TRBD2. J was trimmed by 4 bases and V by 4 bases; bases with no gene match: 6. Germline V gene lookup returns CDR1 SGHDN and CDR2 FVKESK. CDR3 length: 14 residues. This chain's CDR3 is CASSPAGGGYEQYF. In DNA, the CDR3 is TGTGCCAGCAGCCCTGCGGGGGGTGGGTACGAGCAGTACTTC.